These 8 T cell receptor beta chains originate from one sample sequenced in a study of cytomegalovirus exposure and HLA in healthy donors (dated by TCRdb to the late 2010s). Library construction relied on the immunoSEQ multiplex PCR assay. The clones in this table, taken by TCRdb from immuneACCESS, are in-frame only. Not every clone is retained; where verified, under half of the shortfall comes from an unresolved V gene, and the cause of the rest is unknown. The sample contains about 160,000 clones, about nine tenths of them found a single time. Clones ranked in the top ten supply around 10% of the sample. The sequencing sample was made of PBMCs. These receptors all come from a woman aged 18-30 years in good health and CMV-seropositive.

CDR3 DNA sequence: TGTGCCAGCAGCTTAGAACGGATACGAGGGAGTGTATACGAGCAGTACTTC. It specifies CASSLERIRGSVYEQYF. This chain joins TRBV11-2 and TRBJ2-7; possible D gene TRBD2, 5 bases. V dropped 0 bases and J dropped 4 bases, with 19 bases sitting between them. The CDR3 runs 17 residues. Germline V gene data show CDR1 as SGHAT and CDR2 as FQNNGV.

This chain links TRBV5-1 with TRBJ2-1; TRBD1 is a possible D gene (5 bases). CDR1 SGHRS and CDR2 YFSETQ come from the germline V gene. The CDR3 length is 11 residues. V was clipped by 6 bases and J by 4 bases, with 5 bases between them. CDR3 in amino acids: CASKGYNEQFF. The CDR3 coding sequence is TGCGCCAGCAAGGGGTACAATGAGCAGTTCTTC.

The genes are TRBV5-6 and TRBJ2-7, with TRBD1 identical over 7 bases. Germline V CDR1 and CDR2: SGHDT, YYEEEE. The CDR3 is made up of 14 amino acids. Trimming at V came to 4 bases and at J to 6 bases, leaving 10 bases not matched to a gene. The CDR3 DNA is TGTGCCAGCAGCCGGCCCGCAGGGGGTAGCGAGCAGTACTTC. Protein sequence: CASSRPAGGSEQYF.

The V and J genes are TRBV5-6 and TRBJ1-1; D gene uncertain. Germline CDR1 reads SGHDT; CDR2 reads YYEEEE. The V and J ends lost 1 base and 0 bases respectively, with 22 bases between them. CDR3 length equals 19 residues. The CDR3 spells CASSLYPLGPAAMNTEAFF. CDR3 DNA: TGTGCCAGCAGCTTGTACCCTCTGGGCCCGGCCGCTATGAACACTGAAGCTTTCTTT.

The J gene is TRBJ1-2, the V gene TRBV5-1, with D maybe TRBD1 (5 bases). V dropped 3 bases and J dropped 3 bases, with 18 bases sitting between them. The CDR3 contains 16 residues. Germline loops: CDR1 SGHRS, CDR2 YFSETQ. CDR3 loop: CASSSTWGGGDYGYTF. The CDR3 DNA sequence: TGCGCCAGCAGCTCGACTTGGGGGGGAGGCGACTATGGCTACACCTTC.

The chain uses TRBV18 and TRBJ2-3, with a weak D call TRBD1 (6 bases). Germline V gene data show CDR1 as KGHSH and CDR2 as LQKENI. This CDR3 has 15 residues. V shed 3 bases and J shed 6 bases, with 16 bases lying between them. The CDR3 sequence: CASSPQGHLTDTQYF. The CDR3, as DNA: TGTGCCAGCTCACCCCAGGGACATCTCACGGATACGCAGTATTTT.

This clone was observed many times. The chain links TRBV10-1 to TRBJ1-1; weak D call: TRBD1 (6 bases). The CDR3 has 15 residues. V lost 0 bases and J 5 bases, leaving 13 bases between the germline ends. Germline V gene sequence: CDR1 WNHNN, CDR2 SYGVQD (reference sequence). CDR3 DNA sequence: TGCGCCAGCAGTGAGTCTGGACAGAGCGTGACTGAAGCTTTCTTT. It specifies CASSESGQSVTEAFF.

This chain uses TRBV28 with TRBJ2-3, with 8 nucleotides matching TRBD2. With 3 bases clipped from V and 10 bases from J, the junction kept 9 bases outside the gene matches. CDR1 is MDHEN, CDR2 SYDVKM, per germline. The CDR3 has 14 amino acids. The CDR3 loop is CASSFSNREGAQYF. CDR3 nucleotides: TGTGCCAGCAGTTTTTCCAACCGGGAGGGGGCGCAGTATTTT.